Sequencing of this TCR beta chain was carried out in a study of cytomegalovirus exposure and HLA in healthy donors. Regarding the study as a whole: A previous analysis found most TCR beta V segments productive roughly 90% or roughly 30% of the time. Follow-up analysis seemed to connect common viral pathogens with several of the most significant clusters identified. A later analysis found TCR association rates differed by HLA locus, highest for DRB1 and lowest for HLA-C. Presence/absence analyses took donor sequencing depth as roughly uniform.

Comments on this clone: No antigen is known for it.

CDR3 length: 16 residues. CDR1 is MNHEY and CDR2 is SMNVEV in the germline V gene (reference sequence). V shed 3 bases, J shed 8 bases, and the junction held 13 bases outside the gene matches. In the PCR, 60 Vbeta and 13 Jbeta primers were used. Clones were sequenced by immunoSEQ multiplex PCR, and TCRdb holds only the in-frame ones, with some missing. The data contain roughly 150,000 clones, approximately 80% of them singletons. The chain combines TRBV27 with TRBJ2-1; 7 positions agree with TRBD1. Material: PBMCs. The source of this sequence is a male donor in good health and CMV-seronegative. The CDR3 loop reads CASSFAPTGERDEQFF. The CDR3 nucleotides are TGTGCCAGCAGTTTCGCCCCAACAGGGGAGAGAGATGAGCAGTTCTTC.